This entry describes one TCR beta chain. In this sample, this clonotype turned up a few times. The specificity of this receptor is unknown. It has no much larger one-base neighbor in the sample; base qualities were not kept. Libraries were built with 5' RACE. The sequencer listed for this sample is Illumina HiSeq 2500. A second PCR of roughly 7 to 12 cycles was run with a J-beta primer mix and a sample-barcoded 5' primer. A template-switch 5' adaptor carrying 12 random nucleotides introduced a unique molecular identifier onto each TCR beta cDNA molecule. Each sample yielded at least 2.5 million CDR3-containing paired-end reads. The Mint cDNA synthesis kit, primed by a TRBC-specific oligonucleotide, was used to synthesize first-strand cDNA from all RNA. After uracil-DNA glycosylase treatment, a first 18-cycle PCR used universal primers M1SS and BC2_uni_R on all cDNA. The paper's processing steps were these. For normalization, 1 million high-quality reads, each with a distinct molecular identifier, were randomly selected from each sample. Instead of being binned into consensus sequences, reads with shared molecular identifiers were discarded. CDR3 identification, clonotype clustering and error correction used MiTCR with a Q25 quality threshold and the strictest error-elimination algorithm. A nonparametric unseen species model using Euler transformation provided a lower-bound estimate of total TCR beta diversity. The public reads were reanalyzed by TCRdb: fastp trimming at Q25, MiXCR alignment, in-frame beta chains only. All rows with the same CDR3 protein become a single entry with the most common DNA and genes. TCRdb, not the authors, supplied the V and J calls. This sample lists hundreds of thousands of distinct CDR3 sequences; roughly 44% were detected once. Roughly 19% of the sample rests with the top ten.

Including cysteine and phenylalanine, the CDR3 has 12 amino acids. Just CDR3 DNA is preserved here, 36 bases in frame from base 1. The germline V gene sets CDR1 to ENHRY and CDR2 to SYGVKD. The data stem from a study of blood T cells in healthy people across ages (dated by TCRdb to 2014 to 2015). Describing the broader study: In model experiments, roughly one uniquely barcoded TCR beta cDNA molecule per two T cells was captured by template switching. To avoid experimental bias, donors of different ages were randomly spread across the sequencing lanes. For two donors (one aged 18 to 29 and one aged 80 or older), the study analyzed two additional independent replicas of 1 million unique cDNA reads from the same blood draw. Donors were grouped into four age groups: young (average 16 years), middle-aged (39), aged (approximately 67) and long-lived (just over 80). The study measured age-related changes in TCR beta repertoire diversity using deep sequencing normalized with unique cDNA molecular identifiers. The investigation overall reported the following: Because donor CMV infection status was unknown, age-related changes in expanded clonotypes were potentially confounded. The long-lived group showed more naive CD4+ T cells, fewer expanded clones and increased TCR diversity than the aged group, suggesting age selection. Observed TCR beta diversity correlated strongly with the percentage of naive T cells measured by flow cytometry. Total diversity estimates from one million sequenced T cells were considered lower bounds and underestimates. Since profiling was done on bulk unsorted PBMCs, naive and antigen-experienced compartments could not be conclusively compared. As age increased, observed TCR beta diversity per million T cells dropped in a roughly linear way, and a significant reduction was already evident by age roughly 36.

The roughly 39 donors, aged 6 to 90 years, were systemically healthy Caucasian individuals from Russia. Each donor gave 8 to 10 milliliters of peripheral blood, drawn into EDTA-treated Vacutainer tubes. Ficoll-Paque density-gradient centrifugation was used to isolate PBMCs, with at least 7 million per sample. Total RNA was extracted from PBMCs with Trizol reagent, with at least 6 micrograms obtained per sample. Naive CD45RAhigh/CD27high T cell percentages were measured by flow cytometry on a PBMC aliquot from every donor. The rearranged segments are TRBV10-3 and TRBJ2-4; TRBD1 matches 11 bases in the middle. The end of the DNA fits TRBJ2-7 better, so the J call may be wrong. This TCR came from a man in his sixties in good health. Sequencing was carried out using blood. The CDR3 sequence is CATGTGGLEQYF. The nucleotide sequence is TGTGCCACGGGGACAGGGGGTCTCGAGCAGTACTTC.